This T cell receptor beta chain appears in the sequencing data of a study of cytomegalovirus exposure and HLA in healthy donors. Vbeta (60) and Jbeta (13) primers were used in the PCR. The repertoire was sequenced with immunoSEQ multiplex PCR; TCRdb's copy has only in-frame clones and lacks some. The sample has more than 120,000 clones; 70% to 85% are singletons. As for this clone: Antigen unknown.

Overall study results and limits: An Asian-associated ancestry cluster reportedly showed fewer N-insertions than the roughly 670-donor mean in a later analysis. In an earlier analysis, in about 530 donors, most V segments appeared productive either ~87% or ~30% of the time. Among CMV-associated TCR beta chains, most appeared HLA-restricted in a later analysis.

This CDR3 region has 13 residues. The V end lost 4 bases, the J end lost 3 bases, and 7 bases lay between the germline ends. The germline V gene encodes CDR1 MNHNY and CDR2 SVGAGI (reference sequence). The TCR was taken from a male donor in good health and CMV-seronegative. This sequence joins TRBV6-6 and TRBJ2-1; D unclear. The sequencing sample was made of PBMCs. The CDR3 DNA follows: TGTGCCAGCAGTTCACAGATCTACAATGAGCAGTTCTTC. Amino acids: CASSSQIYNEQFF.